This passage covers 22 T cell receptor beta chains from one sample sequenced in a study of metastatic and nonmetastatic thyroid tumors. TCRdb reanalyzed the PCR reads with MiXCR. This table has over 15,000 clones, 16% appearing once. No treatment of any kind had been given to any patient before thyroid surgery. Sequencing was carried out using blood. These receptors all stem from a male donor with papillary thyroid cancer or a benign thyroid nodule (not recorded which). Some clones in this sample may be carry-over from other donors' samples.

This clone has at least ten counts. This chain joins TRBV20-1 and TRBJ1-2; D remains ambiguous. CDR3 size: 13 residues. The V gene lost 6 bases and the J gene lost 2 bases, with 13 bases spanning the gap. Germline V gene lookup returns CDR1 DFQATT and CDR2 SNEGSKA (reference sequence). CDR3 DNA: TGCAGTGCACCGACCGAAACGAACTATGGCTACACCTTC. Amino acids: CSAPTETNYGYTF.

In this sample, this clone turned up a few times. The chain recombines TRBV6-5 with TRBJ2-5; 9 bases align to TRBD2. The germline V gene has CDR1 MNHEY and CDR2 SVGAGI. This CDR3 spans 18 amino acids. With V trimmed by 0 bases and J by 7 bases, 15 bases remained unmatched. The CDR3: CASSYSILAGGLPGTQYF. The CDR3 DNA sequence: TGTGCCAGCAGTTACTCGATTCTCGCGGGAGGGCTCCCGGGGACCCAGTACTTC.

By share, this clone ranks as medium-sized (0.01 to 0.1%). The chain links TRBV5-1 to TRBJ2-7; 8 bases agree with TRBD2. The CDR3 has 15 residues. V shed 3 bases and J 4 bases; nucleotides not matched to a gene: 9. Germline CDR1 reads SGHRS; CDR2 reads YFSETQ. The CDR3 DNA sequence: TGCGCCAGCAGCTCGGCCACTAGCGGACTATACGAGCAGTACTTC. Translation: CASSSATSGLYEQYF.

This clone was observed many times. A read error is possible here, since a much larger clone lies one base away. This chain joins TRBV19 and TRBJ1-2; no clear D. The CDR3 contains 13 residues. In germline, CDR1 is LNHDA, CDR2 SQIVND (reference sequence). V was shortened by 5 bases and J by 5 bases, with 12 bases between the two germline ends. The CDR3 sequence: CASSPRSDYGYTF. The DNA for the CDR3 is TGTGCCAGTAGTCCCCGGAGTGATTATGGCTACACCTTC.

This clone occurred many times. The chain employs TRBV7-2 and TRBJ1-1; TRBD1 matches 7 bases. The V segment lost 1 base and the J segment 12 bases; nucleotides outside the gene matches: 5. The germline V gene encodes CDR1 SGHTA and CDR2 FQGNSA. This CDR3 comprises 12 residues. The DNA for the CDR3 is TGTGCCAGCAGCTTAGACAGGGGTAAATCTTTCTTT. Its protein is CASSLDRGKSFF.

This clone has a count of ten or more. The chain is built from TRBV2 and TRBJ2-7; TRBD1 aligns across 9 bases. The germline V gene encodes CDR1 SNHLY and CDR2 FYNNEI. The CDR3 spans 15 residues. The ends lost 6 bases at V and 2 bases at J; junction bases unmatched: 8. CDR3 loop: CASRKAGTGTYEQYF. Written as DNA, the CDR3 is TGTGCCAGCAGGAAGGCCGGGACAGGGACCTACGAGCAGTACTTC.

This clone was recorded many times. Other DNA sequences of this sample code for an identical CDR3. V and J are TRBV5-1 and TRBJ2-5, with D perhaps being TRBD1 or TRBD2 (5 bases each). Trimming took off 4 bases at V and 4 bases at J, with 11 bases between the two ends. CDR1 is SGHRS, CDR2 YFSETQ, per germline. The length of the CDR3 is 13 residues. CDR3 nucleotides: TGCGCCAGCAGCCCTGAGGGGCGAGAGACCCAGTACTTC. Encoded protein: CASSPEGRETQYF.

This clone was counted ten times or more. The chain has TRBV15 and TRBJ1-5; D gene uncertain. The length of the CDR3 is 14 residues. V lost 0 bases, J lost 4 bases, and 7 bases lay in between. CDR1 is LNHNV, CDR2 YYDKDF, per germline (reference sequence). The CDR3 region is CATSRDQDNQPQHF. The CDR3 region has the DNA TGTGCCACCAGCAGAGACCAGGATAATCAGCCCCAGCATTTT.

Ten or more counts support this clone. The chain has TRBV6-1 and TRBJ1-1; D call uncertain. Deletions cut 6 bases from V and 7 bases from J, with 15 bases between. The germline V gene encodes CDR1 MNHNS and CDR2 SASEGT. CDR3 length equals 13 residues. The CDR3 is CASSRGFLSEAFF. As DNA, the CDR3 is TGTGCCAGCAGCAGAGGGTTCTTGAGTGAAGCTTTCTTT.

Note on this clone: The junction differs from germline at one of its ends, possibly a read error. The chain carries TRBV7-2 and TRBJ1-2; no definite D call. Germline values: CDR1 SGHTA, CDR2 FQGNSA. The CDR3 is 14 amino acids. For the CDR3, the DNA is TGTGCCACCAGCTTATCCGAAGGTCTCTATGGCTACACCTTC. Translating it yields CATSLSEGLYGYTF. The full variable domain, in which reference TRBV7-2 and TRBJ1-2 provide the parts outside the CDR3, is GAGVSQSPSNKVTEKGKDVELRCDPISGHTALYWYRQSLGQGLEFLIYFQGNSAPDKSGLPSDRFSAERTGGSVSTLTIQRTQQEDSAVYLCATSLSEGLYGYTFGSGTRLTVV.

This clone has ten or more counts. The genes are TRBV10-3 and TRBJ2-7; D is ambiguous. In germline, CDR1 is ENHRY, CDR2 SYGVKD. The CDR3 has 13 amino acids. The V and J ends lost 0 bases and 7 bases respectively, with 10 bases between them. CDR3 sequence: CAISESNFGEQYF. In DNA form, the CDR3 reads TGTGCCATCAGTGAGTCGAATTTTGGAGAGCAGTACTTC.

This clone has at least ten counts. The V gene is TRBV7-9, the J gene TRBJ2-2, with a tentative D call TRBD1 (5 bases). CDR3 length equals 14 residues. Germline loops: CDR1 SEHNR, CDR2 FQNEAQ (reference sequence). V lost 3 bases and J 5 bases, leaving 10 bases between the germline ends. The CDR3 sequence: CASSFGAGTGELFF. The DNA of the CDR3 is TGTGCCAGCAGCTTTGGGGCTGGGACCGGGGAGCTGTTTTTT.

CDR3 coding DNA: TGTGCCAGCAGCTCGCTAGCGGGAAAGGTAGATACGCAGTATTTT. Its translation: CASSSLAGKVDTQYF. The chain uses TRBV11-3 and TRBJ2-3; the match to TRBD2 covers 9 bases. Trimming at V came to 4 bases and at J to 5 bases, leaving 7 bases not matched to a gene. Per germline, CDR1 SGHNT and CDR2 YENEEA. CDR3 size: 15 residues.

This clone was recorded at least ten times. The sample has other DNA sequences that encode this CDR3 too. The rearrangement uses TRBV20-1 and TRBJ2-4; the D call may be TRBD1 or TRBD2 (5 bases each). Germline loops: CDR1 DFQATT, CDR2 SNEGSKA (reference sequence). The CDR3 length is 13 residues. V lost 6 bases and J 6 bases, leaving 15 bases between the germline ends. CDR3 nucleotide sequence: TGCAGTGCCGCTCCCGGGACCCCAAACATTCAGTACTTC. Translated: CSAAPGTPNIQYF.

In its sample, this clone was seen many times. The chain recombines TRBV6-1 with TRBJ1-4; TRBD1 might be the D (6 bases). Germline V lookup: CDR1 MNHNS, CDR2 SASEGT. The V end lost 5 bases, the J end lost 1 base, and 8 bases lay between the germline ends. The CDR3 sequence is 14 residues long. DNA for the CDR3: TGTGCCAGCAGTAAACAGGGAACTAATGAAAAACTGTTTTTT. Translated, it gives CASSKQGTNEKLFF.

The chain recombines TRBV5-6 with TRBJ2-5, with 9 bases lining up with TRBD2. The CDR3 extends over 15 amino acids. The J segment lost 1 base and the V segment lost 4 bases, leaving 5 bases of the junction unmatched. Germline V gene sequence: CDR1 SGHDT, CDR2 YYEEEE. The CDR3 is CASSTQGLAQETQYF. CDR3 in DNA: TGTGCCAGCAGCACGCAGGGACTAGCCCAAGAGACCCAGTACTTC.

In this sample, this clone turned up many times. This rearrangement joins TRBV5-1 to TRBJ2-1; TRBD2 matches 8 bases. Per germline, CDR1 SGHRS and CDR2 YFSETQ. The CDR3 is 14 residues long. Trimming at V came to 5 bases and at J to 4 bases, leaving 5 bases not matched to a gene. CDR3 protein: CASRVSGNYNEQFF. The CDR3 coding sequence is TGCGCCAGCAGGGTTAGCGGGAATTACAATGAGCAGTTCTTC.

CDR3 residues: CASSLAWGYEQYF. DNA of the CDR3: TGTGCCAGCAGCTTAGCTTGGGGGTACGAGCAGTACTTC. V gene TRBV7-2 combines with J gene TRBJ2-7, with D perhaps being TRBD1 or TRBD2 (5 bases each). The germline gives CDR1 SGHTA, CDR2 FQGNSA. CDR3 length: 13 residues. Trimming left V 0 bases short and J 4 bases short, with 7 bases between.

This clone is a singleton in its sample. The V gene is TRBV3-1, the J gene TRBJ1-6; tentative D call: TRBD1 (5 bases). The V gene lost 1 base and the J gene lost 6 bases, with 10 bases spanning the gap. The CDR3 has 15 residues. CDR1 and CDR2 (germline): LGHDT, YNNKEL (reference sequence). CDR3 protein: CASSQAGSANSPLHF. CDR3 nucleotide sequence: TGTGCCAGCAGCCAAGCAGGGTCTGCTAATTCACCCCTCCACTTT.

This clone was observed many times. The CDR3 DNA sequence: TGTGCCAGCAGCCTAATGGGACTACGGTCCAAAGAGACCCAGTACTTC. It translates to CASSLMGLRSKETQYF. The chain employs TRBV3-1 and TRBJ2-5; 7 bases agree with TRBD2. The germline V gene has CDR1 LGHDT and CDR2 YNNKEL (reference sequence). After removal of 4 bases from V and 3 bases from J, the junction contained 11 bases not matched to a gene. The CDR3 runs to 16 residues.

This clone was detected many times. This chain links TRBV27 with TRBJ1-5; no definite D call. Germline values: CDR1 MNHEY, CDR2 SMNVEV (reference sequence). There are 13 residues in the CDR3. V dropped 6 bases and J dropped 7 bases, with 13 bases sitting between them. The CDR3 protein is CASSSGQGQPQHF. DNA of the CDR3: TGTGCCAGCAGCAGCGGCCAAGGGCAGCCCCAGCATTTT.

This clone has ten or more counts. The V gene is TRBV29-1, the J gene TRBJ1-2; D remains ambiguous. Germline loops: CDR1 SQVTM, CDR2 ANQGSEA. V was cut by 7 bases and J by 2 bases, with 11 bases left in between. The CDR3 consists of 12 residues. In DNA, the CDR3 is TGCAGCGCATCGCCAGGAAACTATGGCTACACCTTC. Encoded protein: CSASPGNYGYTF.